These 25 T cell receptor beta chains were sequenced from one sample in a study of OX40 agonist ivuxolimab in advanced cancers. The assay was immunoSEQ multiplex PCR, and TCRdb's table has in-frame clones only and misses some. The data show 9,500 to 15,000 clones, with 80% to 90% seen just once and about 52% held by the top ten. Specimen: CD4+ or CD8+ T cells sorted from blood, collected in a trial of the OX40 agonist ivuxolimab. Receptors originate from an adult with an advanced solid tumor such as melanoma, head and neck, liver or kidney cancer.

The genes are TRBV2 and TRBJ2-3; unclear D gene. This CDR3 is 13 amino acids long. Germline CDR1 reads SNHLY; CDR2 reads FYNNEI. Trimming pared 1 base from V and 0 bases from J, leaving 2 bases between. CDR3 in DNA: TGTGCCAGCAGTGAAGGGAGCACAGATACGCAGTATTTT. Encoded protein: CASSEGSTDTQYF.

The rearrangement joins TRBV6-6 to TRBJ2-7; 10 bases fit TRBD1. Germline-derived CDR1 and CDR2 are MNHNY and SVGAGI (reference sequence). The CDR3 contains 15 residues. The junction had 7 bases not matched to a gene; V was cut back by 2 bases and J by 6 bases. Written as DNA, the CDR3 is TGTGCCAGCAGTTACCCCGACAGGGGGCGCCCCGAGCAGTACTTC. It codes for CASSYPDRGRPEQYF.

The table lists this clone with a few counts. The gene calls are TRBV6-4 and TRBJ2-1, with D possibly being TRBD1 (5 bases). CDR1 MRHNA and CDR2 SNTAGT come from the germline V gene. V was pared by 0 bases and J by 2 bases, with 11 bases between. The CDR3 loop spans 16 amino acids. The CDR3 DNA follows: TGTGCCAGCAGTGACTCGGGTCAGGGAACCTACAATGAGCAGTTCTTC. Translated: CASSDSGQGTYNEQFF.

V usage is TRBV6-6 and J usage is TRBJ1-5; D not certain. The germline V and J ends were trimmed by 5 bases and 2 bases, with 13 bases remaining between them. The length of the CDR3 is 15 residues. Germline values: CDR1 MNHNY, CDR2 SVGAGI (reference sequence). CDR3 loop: CASSPPPGGNQPQHF. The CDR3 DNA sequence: TGTGCCAGCAGTCCCCCTCCCGGGGGCAATCAGCCCCAGCATTTT.

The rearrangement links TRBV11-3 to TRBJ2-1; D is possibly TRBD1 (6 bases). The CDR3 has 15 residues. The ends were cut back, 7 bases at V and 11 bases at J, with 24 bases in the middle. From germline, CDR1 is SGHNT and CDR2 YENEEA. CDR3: CASNEPYTQGIKQFF. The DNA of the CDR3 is TGTGCCAGCAACGAACCCTATACACAGGGTATTAAGCAGTTCTTC. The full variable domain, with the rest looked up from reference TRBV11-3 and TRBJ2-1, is EAGVVQSPRYKIIEKKQPVAFWCNPISGHNTLYWYLQNLGQGPELLIRYENEEAVDDSQLPKDRFSAERLKGVDSTLKIQPAELGDSAVYLCASNEPYTQGIKQFFGPGTRLTVL.

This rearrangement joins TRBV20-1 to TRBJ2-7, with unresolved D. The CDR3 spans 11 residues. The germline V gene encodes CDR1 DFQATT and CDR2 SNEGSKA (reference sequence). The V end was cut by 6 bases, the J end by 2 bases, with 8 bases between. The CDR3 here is CSAKSTYEQYF. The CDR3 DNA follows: TGCAGTGCGAAGTCTACCTACGAGCAGTACTTC.

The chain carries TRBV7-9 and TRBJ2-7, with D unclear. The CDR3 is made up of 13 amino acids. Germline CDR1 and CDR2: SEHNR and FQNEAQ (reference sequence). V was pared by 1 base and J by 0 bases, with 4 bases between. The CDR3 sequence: CASSLETSYEQYF. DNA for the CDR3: TGTGCCAGCAGCTTAGAAACCTCCTACGAGCAGTACTTC. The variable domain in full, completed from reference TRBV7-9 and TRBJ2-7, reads DTGVSQNPRHKITKRGQNVTFRCDPISEHNRLYWYRQTLGQGPEFLTYFQNEAQLEKSRLLSDRFSAERPKGSFSTLEIQRTEQGDSAMYLCASSLETSYEQYFGPGTRLTVT.

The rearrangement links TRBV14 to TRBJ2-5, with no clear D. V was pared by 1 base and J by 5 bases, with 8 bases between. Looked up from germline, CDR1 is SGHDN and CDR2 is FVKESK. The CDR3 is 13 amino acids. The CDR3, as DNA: TGTGCCAGCAGCCAAGGAGTCTGGGAGACCCAGTACTTC. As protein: CASSQGVWETQYF.

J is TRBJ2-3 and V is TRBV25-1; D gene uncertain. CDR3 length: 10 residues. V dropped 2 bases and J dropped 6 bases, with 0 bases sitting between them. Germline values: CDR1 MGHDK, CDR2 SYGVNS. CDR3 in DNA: TGTGCCAGCAGTGAAGATACGCAGTATTTT. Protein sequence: CASSEDTQYF.

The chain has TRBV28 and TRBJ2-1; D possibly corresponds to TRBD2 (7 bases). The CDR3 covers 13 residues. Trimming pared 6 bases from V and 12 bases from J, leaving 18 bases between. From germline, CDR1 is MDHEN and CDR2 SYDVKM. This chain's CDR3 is CASSSSTGRVQFF. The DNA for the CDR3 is TGTGCCAGCAGCAGTAGCACAGGGAGGGTGCAGTTCTTC.

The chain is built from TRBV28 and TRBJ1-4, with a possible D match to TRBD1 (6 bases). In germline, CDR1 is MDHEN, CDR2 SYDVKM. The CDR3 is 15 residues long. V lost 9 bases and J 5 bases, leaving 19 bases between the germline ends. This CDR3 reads CASETSDRSNEKLFF. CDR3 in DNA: TGTGCCAGTGAAACTTCGGACAGATCGAATGAAAAACTGTTTTTT.

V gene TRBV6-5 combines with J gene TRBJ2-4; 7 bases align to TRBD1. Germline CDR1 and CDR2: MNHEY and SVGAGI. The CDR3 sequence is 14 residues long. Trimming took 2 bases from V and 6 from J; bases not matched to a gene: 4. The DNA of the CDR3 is TGTGCCAGCAGTTACACCTACAGGGGAAACATTCAGTACTTC. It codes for CASSYTYRGNIQYF.

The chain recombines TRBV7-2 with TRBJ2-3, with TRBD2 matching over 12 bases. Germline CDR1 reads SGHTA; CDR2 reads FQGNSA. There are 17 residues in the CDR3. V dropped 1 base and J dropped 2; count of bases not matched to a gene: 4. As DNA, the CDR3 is TGTGCCAGCAGCTTAGGCCTAGCGGGAGGGGTCACAGATACGCAGTATTTT. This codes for CASSLGLAGGVTDTQYF.

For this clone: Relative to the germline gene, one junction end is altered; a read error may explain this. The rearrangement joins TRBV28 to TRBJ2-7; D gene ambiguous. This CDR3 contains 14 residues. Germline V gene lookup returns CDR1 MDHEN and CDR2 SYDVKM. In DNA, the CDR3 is TGTGCCAGCAGCCCTATAGGACCCGATCCCCTCCTGGACTTC. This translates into CASSPIGPDPLLDF.

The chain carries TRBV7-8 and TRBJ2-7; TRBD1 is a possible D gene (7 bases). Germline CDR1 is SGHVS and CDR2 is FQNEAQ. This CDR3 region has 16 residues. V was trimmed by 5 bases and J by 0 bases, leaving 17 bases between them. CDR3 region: CASSTGGTASSYEQYF. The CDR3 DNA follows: TGTGCCAGCAGCACTGGGGGGACAGCGAGCTCCTACGAGCAGTACTTC.

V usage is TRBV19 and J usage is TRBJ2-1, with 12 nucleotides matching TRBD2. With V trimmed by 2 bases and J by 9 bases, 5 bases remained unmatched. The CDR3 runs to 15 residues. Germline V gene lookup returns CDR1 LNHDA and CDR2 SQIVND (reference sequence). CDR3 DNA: TGTGCCAGTAGTATACGGCTAGCGGGAGGGGTTGAGCAGTTCTTC. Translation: CASSIRLAGGVEQFF.

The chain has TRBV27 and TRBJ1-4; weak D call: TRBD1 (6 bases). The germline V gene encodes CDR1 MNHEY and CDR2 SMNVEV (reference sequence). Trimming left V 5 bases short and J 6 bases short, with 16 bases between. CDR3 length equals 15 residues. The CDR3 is CASSTTGRRDEKLFF. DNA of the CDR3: TGTGCCAGCAGTACTACAGGGCGGAGGGATGAAAAACTGTTTTTT. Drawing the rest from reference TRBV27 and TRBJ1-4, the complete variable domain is EAQVTQNPRYLITVTGKKLTVTCSQNMNHEYMSWYRQDPGLGLRQIYYSMNVEVTDKGDVPEGYKVSRKEKRNFPLILESPSPNQTSLYFCASSTTGRRDEKLFFGSGTQLSVL.

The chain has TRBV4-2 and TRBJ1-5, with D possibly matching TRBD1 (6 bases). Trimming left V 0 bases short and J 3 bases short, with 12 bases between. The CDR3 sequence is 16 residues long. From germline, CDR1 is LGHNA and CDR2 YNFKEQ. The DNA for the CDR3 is TGTGCCAGCAGCCAAGATGAAGGACAGACCAATCAGCCCCAGCATTTT. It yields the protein CASSQDEGQTNQPQHF.

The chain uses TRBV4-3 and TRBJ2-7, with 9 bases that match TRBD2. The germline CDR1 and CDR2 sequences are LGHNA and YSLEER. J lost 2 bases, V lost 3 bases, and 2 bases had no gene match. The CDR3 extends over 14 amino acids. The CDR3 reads CASSQTSGTYEQYF. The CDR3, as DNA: TGCGCCAGCAGCCAGACTAGCGGCACCTACGAGCAGTACTTC.

CDR3 sequence: CASSLAAAGELFF. DNA for the CDR3: TGTGCCAGCAGCTTAGCTGCGGCCGGGGAGCTGTTTTTT. The chain combines TRBV7-6 with TRBJ2-2; no firm D call. The CDR3 sequence is 13 residues long. Trimming shortened V by 0 bases and J by 6 bases, and 5 bases separated the two germline ends. The germline V gene has CDR1 SGHVS and CDR2 FNYEAQ. The full variable domain, rest sourced from reference TRBV7-6 and TRBJ2-2, is GAGVSQSPRYKVTKRGQDVALRCDPISGHVSLYWYRQALGQGPEFLTYFNYEAQQDKSGLPNDRFSAERPEGSISTLTIQRTEQRDSAMYRCASSLAAAGELFFGEGSRLTVL.

The CDR3 nucleotides read TGTGCCAGCAGCGTAGGGGCTAGCGGGAGGGTAGAGCAGTTCTTC. Translating gives CASSVGASGRVEQFF. The rearrangement joins TRBV9 to TRBJ2-1, with TRBD2 identical over 12 bases. The V and J ends lost 0 bases and 10 bases, in that order; junction bases with no gene match: 5. Germline V gene data show CDR1 as SGDLS and CDR2 as YYNGEE. The CDR3 extends over 15 amino acids. The variable domain in full, with the rest retrieved from reference TRBV9 and TRBJ2-1, is DSGVTQTPKHLITATGQRVTLRCSPRSGDLSVYWYQQSLDQGLQFLIQYYNGEERAKGNILERFSAQQFPDLHSELNLSSLELGDSALYFCASSVGASGRVEQFFGPGTRLTVL.

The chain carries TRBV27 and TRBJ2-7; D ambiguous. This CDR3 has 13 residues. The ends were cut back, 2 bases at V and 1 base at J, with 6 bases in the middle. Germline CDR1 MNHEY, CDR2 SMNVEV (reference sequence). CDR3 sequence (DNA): TGTGCCAGCAGTTTAAATCCATCCTACGAGCAGTACTTC. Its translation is CASSLNPSYEQYF.

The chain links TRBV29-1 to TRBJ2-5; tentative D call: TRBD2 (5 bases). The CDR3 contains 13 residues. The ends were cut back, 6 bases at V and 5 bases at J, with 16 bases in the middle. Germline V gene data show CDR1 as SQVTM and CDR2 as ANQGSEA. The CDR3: CSVDGRRLETQYF. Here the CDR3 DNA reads TGCAGCGTCGACGGCCGGAGGTTGGAGACCCAGTACTTC.

CDR3 amino acids: CASRPAPSGDYGYTF. In DNA, the CDR3 is TGTGCCAGTAGGCCGGCCCCGAGTGGTGACTATGGCTACACCTTC. The chain combines TRBV19 with TRBJ1-2; the D is unclear. Germline CDR1 and CDR2: LNHDA and SQIVND (reference sequence). Trimming pared 6 bases from V and 3 bases from J, leaving 17 bases between. This CDR3 spans 15 amino acids.

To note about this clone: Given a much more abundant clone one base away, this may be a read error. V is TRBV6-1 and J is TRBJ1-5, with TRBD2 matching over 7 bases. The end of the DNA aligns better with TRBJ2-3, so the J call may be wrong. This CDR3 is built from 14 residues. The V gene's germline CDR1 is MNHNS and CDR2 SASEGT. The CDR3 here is CASSERGVGQPQYF. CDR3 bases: TGTGCCAGCTCCGAACGGGGGGTCGGCCAGCCCCAGTATTTT.